The rows below give T cell receptor beta chains drawn from one sample of a study of cytomegalovirus exposure and HLA in healthy donors. Sequenced by immunoSEQ multiplex PCR; TCRdb stores in-frame clones only, minus some. Among fewer than 150,000 clones listed, roughly 80% were seen once. The sample taken for sequencing was PBMCs. These receptors came from a man in his forties or fifties in good health and CMV-seropositive. Both conserved end residues are trimmed from each CDR3.

TRBV15 ATSRPGTVSYEQY
TRBV19 ASTLSGGRFMNTEAF
TRBV5-1 ASSLAGRTNEKLF
TRBV6-5 ASRSSGSTDTQY
TRBV4-1 ASSPLPQGTFAGELF
TRBV19 ASSIDRAEANFYGYT
TRBV2 ASSPGGRYTGELF
TRBV12-5 ASGLGDRNEKLF
TRBV29-1 SVDGTNGLLRETQY
TRBV5-4 ASNPRERALTDTQY
TRBV18 ASSPSGDGYT
TRBV6-1 ASSGIAGGTDTQY
TRBV2 ASMRREKLF
TRBV27 ASSLGQKNTEAF
TRBV5-6 ASSLVGDSNNSPLH
TRBV9 ASRGGGQVGYGYT
TRBV2 ASQVSNQPQH
TRBV29-1 SVEWANYNEQF
TRBV20-1 SASTSVEQF
TRBV7-2 ASSLALMGGPPYEQY
TRBV19 ASSIVANTEAF
TRBV6-5 ASSPGVSYNEQF
TRBV7-2 ASSLARGEFEQY
TRBV7-9 ASAPGTSGANEQF
TRBV4-1 ASSQGTGPNSPLH
TRBV5-5 ASSFGDSKGYT
TRBV7-3 ASSLLSGANTGELF
TRBV6-6 ASSLVDEQF
TRBV6-5 ASSYSVMNTEAF
TRBV10-3 AISEETYEQY
TRBV5-1 ASSWDRGGTGELF
TRBV18 ASSRTGDYGYT
TRBV11-2 ASSLGYRAYEQY
TRBV7-2 ASITRSTKMNTEAF
TRBV9 ASSVAPQGAYEQY
TRBV4-3 ASSFTENTGELF
TRBV9 ASSAGRRRTILGANVLT
TRBV7-9 ASSLAILAANEKLF
TRBV30 AWAGTSGGEQF
TRBV30 AWSGRGTEAF
TRBV27 ASSPAGLGMSGSYNEQF
TRBV7-2 ASSKGQGFSYEQY
TRBV11-3 ASSQAGVDPNYGYT
TRBV4-1 ASSQVRELF
TRBV12-1 ASSFGLAKRPGTDTQY
TRBV14 ASSQTGLMQLRGYEQF
TRBV11-2 ASRLAGEVYEQY
TRBV6-1 ASSERGRTAF
TRBV7-9 ASRAMSGYNEQF
TRBV30 AWATETYEQY
TRBV9 ASSAGGELNEQF